The source of this TCR beta chain is a study of T cell repertoires in aging, cancer and after chemotherapy. Turning to the study itself: The full dataset contained around 8.2 million TCR reads. Whole-study findings and limits: Loss of evenness, beyond lost richness, contributed to age-related TCR diversity decline in cancer patients. Rebound thymic output was suggested by rising median generation probability during chemotherapy in each cancer cohort.

Peripheral blood genomic DNA, not sorted cells or RNA, was the template. The CDR3 contains 15 residues. V trimming: 9 bases; J trimming: 4 bases; junction bases outside the gene matches: 12. Germline lookup yields CDR1 LNHDA and CDR2 SQIVND (reference sequence). A word on this clonotype: Its antigen is as yet unknown.

Rearranged V-D-J TRB sequences were amplified with a mixed TRB-A/B primer pool. One entry per CDR3 protein, called by TCRdb with MiXCR from the multiplex PCR reads. The sample shows roughly 2,200 distinct CDR3 sequences, about a third of them seen only once. The V gene is TRBV19, the J gene TRBJ2-3; 8 nucleotides align to TRBD2. Sample: blood. This clonotype was sampled from a human donor in good health. CDR3 loop: CASQMGSGTPDTQYF. Written as DNA, the CDR3 is TGTGCCAGCCAAATGGGTAGCGGGACACCAGATACGCAGTATTTT.